The 20 T cell receptor beta chains listed next were all sequenced from one sample in a study. TCRdb re-called the 5' RACE reads with MiXCR, one entry per CDR3 protein. The sample carries around 29,000 distinct CDR3 sequences, roughly 25% recorded once. Sequences were obtained from naive CD4+ T cells sorted from a lymph node. As to subset: naive CD4+ T cells, CD4+CD45RA+CD25-. The source is a female donor with breast cancer.

The sample holds a few counts of this clonotype. V and J are TRBV7-9 and TRBJ1-4; D gene unclear. Between the trimmed V and J ends, which lost 6 bases and 6 bases, there was a span of 11 bases. The length of the CDR3 is 13 residues. Germline CDR1 is SEHNR and CDR2 is FQNEAQ (reference sequence). CDR3 DNA: TGTGCCAGCAGACCCGTAAGGGATGAAAAACTGTTTTTT. Its translation is CASRPVRDEKLFF.

This clonotype showed up many times. This chain joins TRBV12-3 or TRBV12-4 and TRBJ2-1; D unresolved. V was trimmed by 6 bases and J by 4 bases, leaving 16 bases between them. This CDR3 is 15 amino acids long. As DNA, the CDR3 is TGTGCCAGCAGCCCTACTACGCCCCTATACAATGAGCAGTTCTTC. Its protein is CASSPTTPLYNEQFF.

This sequence joins TRBV29-1 and TRBJ2-2; possibly TRBD2 for D (5 bases). V was pared by 1 base and J by 3 bases, with 15 bases between. In germline, CDR1 is SQVTM, CDR2 ANQGSEA. This CDR3 is built from 16 residues. CDR3 sequence: CSVEGRESGHTGELFF. For the CDR3, the DNA is TGCAGCGTTGAAGGCCGAGAAAGCGGTCACACCGGGGAGCTGTTTTTT.

The DNA for the CDR3 is TGTGCCAGCAGCTTAAGGGGTGACGGGGCCAATGAGCAGTTCTTC. Protein product: CASSLRGDGANEQFF. The chain couples TRBV7-3 to TRBJ2-1; either TRBD1 or TRBD2 may supply D (5 bases each). Germline-derived CDR1 and CDR2 are SGHTA and FQGTGA. Trimming shortened V by 1 base and J by 6 bases, and 13 bases separated the two germline ends. CDR3 size: 15 residues.

Notes on this clonotype: Since a much larger clone is just one base distant, this may be a read error. The rearrangement uses TRBV10-3 and TRBJ2-3; TRBD2 might be the D (6 bases). Trimming took 8 bases from V and 0 from J, leaving 12 bases between them. CDR1 is ENHRY and CDR2 is SYGVKD in the germline V gene. The CDR3 covers 14 residues. CDR3 bases: TGTGCCATCTCGGGGGATTGCAGCACAGATACGCAGTATTTT. It encodes CAISGDCSTDTQYF.

Concerning this clonotype: A much more abundant neighbour one base away suggests this may be a read error. Here the CDR3 DNA reads TGCACCAGCAGCAGACGGGACTTTCAAGAGACCCAGTACTTC. Protein sequence: CTSSRRDFQETQYF. J is TRBJ2-5 and V is TRBV5-1; the D gene is possibly TRBD2 (6 bases). The V gene's germline CDR1 is SGHRS and CDR2 YFSETQ. The CDR3 loop spans 14 amino acids.

This clonotype was observed at least ten times. The chain is built from TRBV7-2 and TRBJ1-2, with D perhaps matching TRBD1 (5 bases). Trimming shortened V by 1 base and J by 7 bases, and 16 bases separated the two germline ends. The CDR3 has 15 residues. Germline V gene data show CDR1 as SGHTA and CDR2 as FQGNSA. DNA for the CDR3: TGTGCCAGCAGCTTAGAGGGGACTAATCCGGGTGGCTACACCTTC. Protein: CASSLEGTNPGGYTF. Using reference TRBV7-2 and TRBJ1-2 for the parts outside the CDR3, the full variable domain is GAGVSQSPSNKVTEKGKDVELRCDPISGHTALYWYRQSLGQGLEFLIYFQGNSAPDKSGLPSDRFSAERTGGSVSTLTIQRTQQEDSAVYLCASSLEGTNPGGYTFGSGTRLTVV.

This clonotype has only a few counts. V is TRBV6-5 and J is TRBJ1-5; the D gene is possibly TRBD1 (5 bases). This CDR3 contains 13 residues. Germline CDR1 and CDR2: MNHEY and SVGAGI. Trimming shortened V by 6 bases and J by 2 bases, and 8 bases separated the two germline ends. This chain's CDR3 is CASRQEGNQPQHF. The CDR3 coding sequence is TGTGCCAGCAGACAGGAGGGCAATCAGCCCCAGCATTTT.

In this sample, this clonotype turned up a few times. This chain joins TRBV7-6 and TRBJ1-3; TRBD1 is a possible D gene (6 bases). Trimming cost V 3 bases and J 4 bases, with 13 bases left between them. Germline V gene data show CDR1 as SGHVS and CDR2 as FNYEAQ. The CDR3 runs to 15 residues. This CDR3 reads CASSLMEGGGNTIYF. In nucleotides, the CDR3 is TGTGCCAGCAGCTTGATGGAGGGGGGCGGAAACACCATATATTTT.

This clonotype was detected a few times. This chain uses TRBV9 with TRBJ2-5, with 9 bases that match TRBD1. The CDR3 is 16 amino acids. Germline values: CDR1 SGDLS, CDR2 YYNGEE. V gave up 0 bases and J gave up 5 bases; unmatched junction bases: 8. DNA for the CDR3: TGTGCCAGCAGCGTAGGGGGACAGGGAGCATCGGAGACCCAGTACTTC. It encodes CASSVGGQGASETQYF. Filled out from reference TRBV9 and TRBJ2-5, the complete variable domain reads DSGVTQTPKHLITATGQRVTLRCSPRSGDLSVYWYQQSLDQGLQFLIQYYNGEERAKGNILERFSAQQFPDLHSELNLSSLELGDSALYFCASSVGGQGASETQYFGPGTRLLVL.

This clonotype is classed as medium-sized (0.01 to 0.1%). This chain uses TRBV7-3 with TRBJ2-2; D is uncertain. Per germline, CDR1 SGHTA and CDR2 FQGTGA. There are 14 residues in the CDR3. V lost 0 bases to trimming and J lost 4 bases, with 6 bases between them. This CDR3 reads CASSLTGGTGELFF. The CDR3 DNA is TGTGCCAGCAGCTTAACAGGCGGCACCGGGGAGCTGTTTTTT.

This clonotype was recorded at least ten times. The chain joins TRBV3-1 to TRBJ1-2; TRBD1 is a possible D gene (6 bases). Trimming shortened V by 0 bases and J by 8 bases, and 19 bases separated the two germline ends. Germline-derived CDR1 and CDR2 are LGHDT and YNNKEL (reference sequence). There are 16 residues in the CDR3. The CDR3 region has the DNA TGTGCCAGCAGCCAAGAGGCGGGGGGCGTACCCCAGGGCTACACCTTC. It codes for CASSQEAGGVPQGYTF.

CDR3 sequence: CASSQLAQYEQYF. CDR3 DNA: TGTGCCAGCAGCCAATTAGCCCAGTACGAGCAGTACTTC. The V and J genes are TRBV4-2 and TRBJ2-7; D is unclear. The V and J ends lost 2 bases and 4 bases respectively, with 9 bases between them. Germline V gives CDR1 LGHNA, CDR2 YNFKEQ. This CDR3 has 13 amino acids.

On this clonotype itself: A read error may produce the germline difference seen at one junction end. V and J are TRBV5-1 and TRBJ2-4; D not resolved. CDR1 SGHRS and CDR2 YFSETQ come from the germline V gene. The CDR3 is 14 amino acids. The CDR3 nucleotides are TGCACCAGCAGCTCGACGGATACCCAAAACATTCAGTACTTC. It encodes CTSSSTDTQNIQYF.

The V gene is TRBV9, the J gene TRBJ2-6, with no clear D. V was clipped by 4 bases and J by 0 bases, with 5 bases between them. This CDR3 comprises 14 residues. Germline CDR1 SGDLS, CDR2 YYNGEE. CDR3 residues: CASSKPSGANVLTF. The CDR3 DNA sequence: TGTGCCAGCAGCAAGCCCTCTGGGGCCAACGTCCTGACTTTC.

Concerning this clonotype: Possible read error: a much larger clone is one base away. J is TRBJ2-3 and V is TRBV4-3, with 8 bases fitting TRBD2. The germline V gene has CDR1 LGHNA and CDR2 YSLEER. CDR3 length: 17 residues. Here the CDR3 DNA reads TGCGCCAGCAGCCAAGATCGGGCGGGAGGCCCCACAGATACGCAGGATTTT. It encodes CASSQDRAGGPTDTQDF.

This clonotype was picked up one time. Since a much larger clone is just one base distant, this may be a read error. The rearrangement links TRBV10-3 to TRBJ1-2; no clear D. The CDR3 length is 14 residues. The V gene's germline CDR1 is ENHRY and CDR2 SYGVKD. V was trimmed by 11 bases and J by 2 bases, leaving 18 bases between them. The DNA of the CDR3 is TGTGCCGCCCTCCAGCCGACGTTAAACTATGGCTACACCTTC. Translated, it gives CAALQPTLNYGYTF.

This clonotype came up a few times. V is TRBV3-1 and J is TRBJ2-7; D gene unclear. The germline V and J ends were trimmed by 8 bases and 2 bases, with 7 bases remaining between them. Germline CDR1 LGHDT, CDR2 YNNKEL (reference sequence). CDR3 size: 11 residues. DNA of the CDR3: TGTGCCAGCGGCGAGGCCTACGAGCAGTACTTC. Protein: CASGEAYEQYF.

The chain joins TRBV20-1 to TRBJ2-4, with TRBD1 as a possible D gene (8 bases). Trimming cost V 0 bases and J 9 bases, with 15 bases left between them. Looked up from germline, CDR1 is DFQATT and CDR2 is SNEGSKA (reference sequence). This CDR3 spans 14 amino acids. The CDR3 DNA reads TGCAGTGCTAGAGAGAGACAGGGGAGGGTCATTCAGTACTTC. It translates to CSARERQGRVIQYF.

Remarks on this clonotype: A read error may be the cause here, since a much bigger clone is one base away. The gene calls are TRBV6-5 and TRBJ1-3, with D perhaps matching TRBD1 (6 bases). The germline gives CDR1 MNHEY, CDR2 SVGAGI. The CDR3 runs 14 residues. Trimming cost V 5 bases and J 0 bases, with 8 bases left between them. The CDR3 is CASSEQGSGNTIYF. In DNA form, the CDR3 reads TGTGCCAGCAGTGAACAGGGCTCTGGAAACACCATATATTTT.